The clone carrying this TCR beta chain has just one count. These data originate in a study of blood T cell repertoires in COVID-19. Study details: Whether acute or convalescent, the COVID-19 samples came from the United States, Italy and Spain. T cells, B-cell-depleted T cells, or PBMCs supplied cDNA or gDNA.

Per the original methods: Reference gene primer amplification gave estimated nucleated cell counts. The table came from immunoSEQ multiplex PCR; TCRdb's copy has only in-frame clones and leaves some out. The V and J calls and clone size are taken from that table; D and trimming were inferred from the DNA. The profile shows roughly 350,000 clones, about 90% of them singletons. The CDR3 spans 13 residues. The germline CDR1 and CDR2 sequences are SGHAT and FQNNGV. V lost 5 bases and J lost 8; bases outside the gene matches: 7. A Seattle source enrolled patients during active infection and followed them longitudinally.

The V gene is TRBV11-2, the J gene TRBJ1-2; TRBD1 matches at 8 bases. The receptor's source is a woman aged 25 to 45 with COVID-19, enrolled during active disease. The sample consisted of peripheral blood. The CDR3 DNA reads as TGTGCCAGCAGCCTTGGACAGGGATGGGGCTACACCTTC. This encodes CASSLGQGWGYTF.